Each of the 30 T cell receptor beta chains below was sequenced from the same sample in a study of T cell responses to AZD1222 COVID-19 vaccine. The data were produced by immunoSEQ multiplex PCR, yet TCRdb's version contains in-frame clones alone and is incomplete. This sample has some 170,000 clones; roughly 93% occur once, and the top ten carry under 1.1%. This specimen consisted of peripheral blood, obtained 28 days after the second dose of the MenACWY control vaccine. Source of these receptors: an adult who received the MenACWY meningococcal vaccine as a control.

The V gene is TRBV6-5, the J gene TRBJ1-5; 8 bases align to TRBD1. J was trimmed by 4 bases and V by 6 bases; bases with no gene match: 8. The CDR3 is made up of 15 amino acids. Per the germline V gene, CDR1 is MNHEY and CDR2 is SVGAGI. Written as DNA, the CDR3 is TGTGCCAGCAGAATGGACAGGGCCCAGAATCAGCCCCAGCATTTT. It codes for CASRMDRAQNQPQHF.

For the CDR3, the DNA is TGTGCCAGCAGCCACGGACGGGGAATTAGGAGGGGCTACACCTTC. Amino acids: CASSHGRGIRRGYTF. V and J are TRBV9 and TRBJ1-2; D uncertain. V shed 4 bases and J shed 8 bases, with 21 bases lying between them. Germline CDR1 and CDR2: SGDLS and YYNGEE. The CDR3 has 15 amino acids. Combining the CDR3 with reference TRBV9 and TRBJ1-2 gives the whole variable domain DSGVTQTPKHLITATGQRVTLRCSPRSGDLSVYWYQQSLDQGLQFLIQYYNGEERAKGNILERFSAQQFPDLHSELNLSSLELGDSALYFCASSHGRGIRRGYTFGSGTRLTVV.

The chain is built from TRBV11-3 and TRBJ2-2; D gene uncertain. The ends were cut back, 3 bases at V and 0 bases at J, with 8 bases in the middle. The V gene's germline CDR1 is SGHNT and CDR2 YENEEA. The CDR3 consists of 15 residues. The CDR3 nucleotides are TGTGCCAGCAGCTTGGGCGGATCGAACACCGGGGAGCTGTTTTTT. Translated, it gives CASSLGGSNTGELFF.

The chain couples TRBV6-5 to TRBJ1-2; no clear D. Germline values: CDR1 MNHEY, CDR2 SVGAGI. Trimming pared 0 bases from V and 4 bases from J, leaving 12 bases between. The CDR3 runs to 15 residues. The DNA for the CDR3 is TGTGCCAGCAGTTACTCTGGGCAGGTCCGCTATGGCTACACCTTC. It encodes CASSYSGQVRYGYTF.

The chain carries TRBV27 and TRBJ2-1; 7 nucleotides align to TRBD1. The V gene end was trimmed by 5 bases and the J gene end by 0 bases; junction bases not matched to a gene: 4. CDR3 length equals 15 residues. Germline V gene lookup returns CDR1 MNHEY and CDR2 SMNVEV (reference sequence). CDR3 DNA: TGTGCCAGCAGTAAGGGACAGTACTCCTACAATGAGCAGTTCTTC. Its translation is CASSKGQYSYNEQFF.

The gene calls are TRBV27 and TRBJ1-5, with no clear D. Trimming stripped 3 bases from V and 4 bases from J, with 10 bases between. This CDR3 contains 14 residues. In germline, CDR1 is MNHEY, CDR2 SMNVEV (reference sequence). As DNA, the CDR3 is TGTGCCAGCAGTTTGCAGGTTGGTAATCAGCCCCAGCATTTT. Protein: CASSLQVGNQPQHF.

The chain combines TRBV9 with TRBJ1-2; 10 positions agree with TRBD1. The CDR3 covers 14 residues. V was pared by 4 bases and J by 3 bases, with 3 bases of the junction left unmatched. CDR1 and CDR2 from the germline V gene are SGDLS and YYNGEE. DNA of the CDR3: TGTGCCAGCAGCACAGGGACAGGGGACTATGGCTACACCTTC. Its translation is CASSTGTGDYGYTF.

The chain recombines TRBV4-1 with TRBJ1-4, with a weak D call TRBD1 (5 bases). This CDR3 has 15 residues. V was trimmed by 1 base and J by 7 bases, leaving 13 bases between them. Per the germline V gene, CDR1 is MGHRA and CDR2 is YSYEKL. CDR3 sequence: CASSQGSGRGEKLFF. CDR3 DNA sequence: TGCGCCAGCAGCCAAGGGTCGGGTAGGGGTGAAAAACTGTTTTTT.

The chain recombines TRBV28 with TRBJ1-2, with D unclear. The CDR3 sequence is 12 residues long. V dropped 10 bases and J dropped 3 bases, with 12 bases sitting between them. Germline CDR1 MDHEN, CDR2 SYDVKM. CDR3 sequence reads: CATAGSDYGYTF. The CDR3 DNA is TGTGCCACCGCGGGCTCCGACTATGGCTACACCTTC.

The chain joins TRBV4-2 to TRBJ2-2, with a weak D call TRBD2 (5 bases). CDR3 size: 17 residues. Between the trimmed V and J ends, which lost 1 base and 2 bases, there was a span of 14 bases. CDR1 is LGHNA, CDR2 YNFKEQ, per germline. CDR3 loop: CASSQAPEGINTGELFF. The CDR3 DNA is TGTGCCAGCAGCCAAGCTCCCGAGGGAATAAACACCGGGGAGCTGTTTTTT.

This rearrangement joins TRBV18 to TRBJ1-6; D ambiguous. Trimming stripped 2 bases from V and 7 bases from J, with 12 bases between. Germline V gene sequence: CDR1 KGHSH, CDR2 LQKENI. The CDR3 consists of 15 residues. CDR3 coding DNA: TGTGCCAGCTCACCATCGGCGGGCGGGAATTCACCCCTCCACTTT. This codes for CASSPSAGGNSPLHF. The full variable domain, rest sourced from reference TRBV18 and TRBJ1-6, is NAGVMQNPRHLVRRRGQEARLRCSPMKGHSHVYWYRQLPEEGLKFMVYLQKENIIDESGMPKERFSAEFPKEGPSILRIQQVVRGDSAAYFCASSPSAGGNSPLHFGNGTRLTVT.

The CDR3 reads CASSSTGGPQHF. The CDR3 bases are TGTGCCAGCAGCTCGACAGGGGGGCCCCAGCATTTT. The rearrangement links TRBV7-9 to TRBJ1-5; TRBD1 agrees at 9 bases. The junction had 1 base not matched to a gene; V was cut back by 4 bases and J by 9 bases. In germline, CDR1 is SEHNR, CDR2 FQNEAQ (reference sequence). This CDR3 contains 12 residues.

CDR3 sequence: CASSRGVGNQPQHF. CDR3 DNA: TGTGCCAGCAGCCGTGGGGTAGGCAATCAGCCCCAGCATTTT. This rearrangement joins TRBV7-9 to TRBJ1-5; D is unresolved. This CDR3 is built from 14 residues. Germline V gives CDR1 SEHNR, CDR2 FQNEAQ (reference sequence). V was shortened by 5 bases and J by 2 bases, with 10 bases between the two germline ends.

The chain uses TRBV13 and TRBJ1-2; D perhaps matches TRBD1 (6 bases). V was cut by 2 bases and J by 4 bases, with 14 bases left in between. This CDR3 contains 15 residues. From germline, CDR1 is PRHDT and CDR2 FYEKMQ (reference sequence). The CDR3 reads CASSLRGGKGYGYTF. The CDR3, as DNA: TGTGCCAGCAGCTTACGGGGGGGCAAAGGCTATGGCTACACCTTC.

The rearrangement joins TRBV6-5 to TRBJ1-1; D gene uncertain. Trimming cost V 0 bases and J 0 bases, with 11 bases left between them. Germline CDR1 is MNHEY and CDR2 is SVGAGI. CDR3 size: 16 residues. CDR3 protein: CASSYSEQVMNTEAFF. Written as DNA, the CDR3 is TGTGCCAGCAGTTACTCAGAGCAGGTTATGAACACTGAAGCTTTCTTT.

This rearrangement joins TRBV5-4 to TRBJ1-4, with 8 positions matching TRBD1. Germline V gene data show CDR1 as SGHNT and CDR2 as YYREEE (reference sequence). V trimming: 4 bases; J trimming: 4 bases; junction bases outside the gene matches: 6. The CDR3 is made up of 15 amino acids. In DNA form, the CDR3 reads TGTGCCAGCAGCGGAAAGACAGGGGATAATGAAAAACTGTTTTTT. It codes for CASSGKTGDNEKLFF.

The J gene is TRBJ1-1, the V gene TRBV25-1; D gene unclear. The length of the CDR3 is 12 residues. Per germline, CDR1 MGHDK and CDR2 SYGVNS. The V and J ends lost 5 bases and 1 base respectively, with 5 bases between them. The CDR3 loop is CASSRQNTEAFF. Here the CDR3 DNA reads TGTGCCAGCAGTCGACAGAACACTGAAGCTTTCTTT. The full variable domain, rest sourced from reference TRBV25-1 and TRBJ1-1, is EADIYQTPRYLVIGTGKKITLECSQTMGHDKMYWYQQDPGMELHLIHYSYGVNSTEKGDLSSESTVSRIRTEHFPLTLESARPSHTSQYLCASSRQNTEAFFGQGTRLTVV.

This clone has only a few counts. V usage is TRBV5-4 and J usage is TRBJ1-2, with D unresolved. CDR1 is SGHNT, CDR2 YYREEE, per germline (reference sequence). The germline V and J ends were trimmed by 0 bases and 8 bases, with 8 bases remaining between them. This CDR3 has 12 amino acids. In DNA, the CDR3 is TGTGCCAGCAGCTTGGACACGGGGGGCTACACCTTC. This encodes CASSLDTGGYTF.

The chain recombines TRBV29-1 with TRBJ1-4; D is ambiguous. The germline CDR1 and CDR2 sequences are SQVTM and ANQGSEA. V was pared by 7 bases and J by 5 bases, with 5 bases between. This CDR3 has 10 amino acids. The CDR3 DNA reads as TGCAGCGCCGCCAATGAAAAACTGTTTTTT. Amino acid sequence: CSAANEKLFF.

The V and J genes are TRBV7-9 and TRBJ1-3, with D tentatively TRBD1 (5 bases). V was pared by 8 bases and J by 6 bases, with 17 bases between. The CDR3 loop spans 14 amino acids. From germline, CDR1 is SEHNR and CDR2 FQNEAQ (reference sequence). CDR3 nucleotide sequence: TGTGCCAGCCCGTCCGAGGTGACAGTAAACACCATATATTTT. Translated: CASPSEVTVNTIYF.

The chain uses TRBV19 and TRBJ1-5; D is possibly TRBD1 (5 bases). The CDR3 loop spans 15 amino acids. The V end was cut by 6 bases, the J end by 3 bases, with 15 bases between. Germline V gene lookup returns CDR1 LNHDA and CDR2 SQIVND (reference sequence). The DNA of the CDR3 is TGTGCCAGTAGCGCCCAGGGACTTCTCAATCAGCCCCAGCATTTT. Its translation: CASSAQGLLNQPQHF.

The chain joins TRBV10-3 to TRBJ2-3, with D possibly TRBD1 on 6 matching bases. This CDR3 has 12 residues. Looked up from germline, CDR1 is ENHRY and CDR2 is SYGVKD. V was clipped by 11 bases and J by 0 bases, with 9 bases between them. CDR3 DNA: TGTGCCTCCGGACAGAGCACAGATACGCAGTATTTT. Protein product: CASGQSTDTQYF.

The gene calls are TRBV5-1 and TRBJ2-2; D might be TRBD1 (6 bases). CDR3 length: 14 residues. V was trimmed by 4 bases and J by 1 base, leaving 8 bases between them. Germline CDR1 SGHRS, CDR2 YFSETQ. The CDR3 sequence is CASSPTGNTGELFF. The CDR3 DNA is TGCGCCAGCAGCCCGACAGGGAACACCGGGGAGCTGTTTTTT. Filled out from reference TRBV5-1 and TRBJ2-2, the complete variable domain reads KAGVTQTPRYLIKTRGQQVTLSCSPISGHRSVSWYQQTPGQGLQFLFEYFSETQRNKGNFPGRFSGRQFSNSRSEMNVSTLELGDSALYLCASSPTGNTGELFFGEGSRLTVL.

The chain is built from TRBV7-2 and TRBJ1-2; D perhaps matches TRBD1 (5 bases). V was pared by 3 bases and J by 2 bases, with 16 bases between. Germline V gene sequence: CDR1 SGHTA, CDR2 FQGNSA. This CDR3 region has 16 residues. CDR3 DNA: TGTGCCAGCAGCTTCGGGACGCGATTAACCAACTATGGCTACACCTTC. As protein: CASSFGTRLTNYGYTF.

This clone is a singleton in its sample. The chain couples TRBV5-1 to TRBJ2-7; D might be TRBD2 (6 bases). This CDR3 contains 14 residues. Between the trimmed V and J ends, which lost 4 bases and 1 base, there was a span of 12 bases. Germline V CDR1 and CDR2: SGHRS, YFSETQ. For the CDR3, the DNA is TGCGCCAGCAGCCCGTCGGGGGTGTCCTACGAGCAGTACTTC. It specifies CASSPSGVSYEQYF.

The sample holds one count of this clone. The rearrangement joins TRBV5-8 to TRBJ1-5, with D possibly matching TRBD1 (5 bases). This CDR3 is 13 amino acids long. Germline V CDR1 and CDR2: SGHTS, YDEGEE. Trimming removed 3 bases from V and 8 bases from J, with 12 bases in between. The CDR3 region is CASSWAVGEPQHF. In DNA form, the CDR3 reads TGTGCCAGCAGCTGGGCAGTGGGGGAGCCCCAGCATTTT.

The rearrangement joins TRBV19 to TRBJ1-3; tentatively, D is TRBD1 (5 bases). Germline loops: CDR1 LNHDA, CDR2 SQIVND (reference sequence). V was pared by 6 bases and J by 4 bases, with 16 bases between. The CDR3 extends over 15 amino acids. The CDR3: CASRSSGSRGNTIYF. CDR3 bases: TGTGCCAGTAGGTCCTCAGGGAGCCGAGGAAACACCATATATTTT.

The V gene is TRBV7-8, the J gene TRBJ1-2; the D gene is possibly TRBD1 (6 bases). V dropped 3 bases and J dropped 4 bases, with 9 bases sitting between them. CDR3 length: 13 residues. The germline V gene has CDR1 SGHVS and CDR2 FQNEAQ. The CDR3 protein is CASSLDSFYGYTF. DNA of the CDR3: TGTGCCAGCAGCTTGGACAGCTTCTATGGCTACACCTTC.

The chain's CDR3 is CASSLARGSASSYEQYF. CDR3 sequence (DNA): TGTGCCAGCAGCTTAGCGAGGGGCTCAGCCAGTTCCTACGAGCAGTACTTC. V and J are TRBV7-2 and TRBJ2-7, with D perhaps given as TRBD1 or TRBD2 (5 bases each). The CDR3 is 17 amino acids. V was cut by 0 bases and J by 1 base, with 16 bases left in between. In germline, CDR1 is SGHTA, CDR2 FQGNSA.

The chain combines TRBV19 with TRBJ1-2; 7 nucleotides align to TRBD1. With V trimmed by 7 bases and J by 4 bases, 6 bases remained unmatched. The CDR3 has 13 residues. Germline lookup yields CDR1 LNHDA and CDR2 SQIVND (reference sequence). The CDR3, as DNA: TGTGCCAGTATGGGACAGTACCTCTATGGCTACACCTTC. Protein product: CASMGQYLYGYTF.